This T cell receptor beta chain comes out of a study of cytomegalovirus exposure and HLA in healthy donors. Turning to the study itself: A later analysis reported the 120 or so validation repertoires used the same platform as the approximately 670 first-cohort repertoires.

Notes on the study in general: Researchers counted around 150 TCR beta chains as cytomegalovirus-associated. Reports indicated that the classifier achieved high specificity and sensitivity in diagnosing cytomegalovirus status.

Method: immunoSEQ multiplex PCR; TCRdb's copy keeps in-frame clones and lacks some. The sample has approximately 160,000 clones, around 90% seen once. The germline gives CDR1 KGHSH, CDR2 LQKENI. The CDR3 extends over 12 amino acids. V dropped 6 bases and J dropped 8 bases, with 11 bases sitting between them. Regarding this clone: The target antigen is unknown.

The gene calls are TRBV18 and TRBJ2-4, with a possible D match to TRBD2 (6 bases). The TCR originated in a young woman in good health and CMV-seropositive. Sequencing was done on a sample of PBMCs. The CDR3 DNA reads as TGTGCCAGCTCCCGGGGGATAGACATTCAGTACTTC. Encoded protein: CASSRGIDIQYF.